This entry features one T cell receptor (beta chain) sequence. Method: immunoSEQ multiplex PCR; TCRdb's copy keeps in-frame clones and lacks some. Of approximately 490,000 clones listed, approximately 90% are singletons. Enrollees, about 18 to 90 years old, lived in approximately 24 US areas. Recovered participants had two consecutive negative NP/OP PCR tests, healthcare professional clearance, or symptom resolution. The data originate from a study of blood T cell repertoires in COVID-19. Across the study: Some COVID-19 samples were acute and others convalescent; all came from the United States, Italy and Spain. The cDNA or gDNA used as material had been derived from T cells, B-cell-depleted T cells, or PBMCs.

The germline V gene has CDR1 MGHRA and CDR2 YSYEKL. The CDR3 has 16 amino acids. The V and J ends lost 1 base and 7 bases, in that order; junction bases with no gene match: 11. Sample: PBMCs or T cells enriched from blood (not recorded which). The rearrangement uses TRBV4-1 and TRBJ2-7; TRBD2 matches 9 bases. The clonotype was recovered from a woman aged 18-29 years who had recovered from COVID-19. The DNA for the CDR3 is TGCGCCAGCAGCCAAGTGGATATGGGACTAGCTAGGGAGCAGTACTTC. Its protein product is CASSQVDMGLAREQYF.